Below are 2 T cell receptor beta chains sequenced from a single sample in a study of T cells in localized non-small cell lung cancer. The assay was immunoSEQ multiplex PCR, and TCRdb's table has in-frame clones only and misses some. The data contain some 1,100 clones, 27% of them singletons. The input for sequencing was normal lung tissue next to the tumor, taken before any cancer treatment. The receptors derive from a male donor at least 60 years old with stage II squamous cell lung carcinoma.

In this sample, this clone turned up a few times. The chain employs TRBV6-8 and TRBJ2-6; perhaps D is TRBD1 or TRBD2 (5 bases each). There are 20 residues in the CDR3. The V end lost 2 bases, the J end lost 0 bases, and 20 bases lay between the germline ends. Germline loops: CDR1 MNHGY, CDR2 SAAAGT. CDR3 region: CASSYAPYGRAGSGANVLTF. The DNA for the CDR3 is TGTGCCAGCAGTTACGCCCCGTATGGCAGGGCGGGCTCTGGGGCCAACGTCCTGACTTTC.

The rearrangement links TRBV18 to TRBJ1-6, with D maybe TRBD1 (6 bases). This CDR3 has 15 residues. V was clipped by 4 bases and J by 6 bases, with 13 bases between them. CDR1 is KGHSH, CDR2 LQKENI, per germline. The CDR3 reads CASSLSGAINSPLHF. The CDR3 nucleotides are TGTGCCAGCTCACTGTCAGGGGCAATTAATTCACCCCTCCACTTT.